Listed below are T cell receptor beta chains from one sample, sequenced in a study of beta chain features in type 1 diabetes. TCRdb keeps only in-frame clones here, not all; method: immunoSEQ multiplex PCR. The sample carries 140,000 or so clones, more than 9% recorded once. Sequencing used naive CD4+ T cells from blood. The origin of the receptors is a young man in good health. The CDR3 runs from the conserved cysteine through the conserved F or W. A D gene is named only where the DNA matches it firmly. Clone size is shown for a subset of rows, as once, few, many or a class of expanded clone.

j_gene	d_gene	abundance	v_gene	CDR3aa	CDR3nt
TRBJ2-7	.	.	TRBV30	CAWSVHRDEQYF	TGTGCCTGGAGTGTACACAGGGACGAGCAGTACTTC
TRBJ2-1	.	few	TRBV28	CASSSSVRTPYNEQFF	TGTGCCAGCAGTTCCAGCGTAAGGACACCGTACAATGAGCAGTTCTTC
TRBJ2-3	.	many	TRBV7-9	CASSFGLFPSSTDTQYF	TGTGCCAGCAGCTTTGGACTCTTTCCCTCTAGCACAGATACGCAGTATTTT
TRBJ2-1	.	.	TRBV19	CASSIRRGSYNEQFF	TGTGCCAGTAGTATACGCAGGGGTTCCTACAATGAGCAGTTCTTC
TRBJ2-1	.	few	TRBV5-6	CASSLVLGEVYNEQFF	TGTGCCAGCAGCTTGGTACTAGGGGAGGTCTACAATGAGCAGTTCTTC
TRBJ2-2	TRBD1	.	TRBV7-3	CASSPWTGGNTGELFF	TGTGCCAGCAGCCCTTGGACAGGGGGTAACACCGGGGAGCTGTTTTTT
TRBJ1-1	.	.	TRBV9	CANRGTEAFF	TGTGCCAACCGGGGGACTGAAGCTTTCTTT
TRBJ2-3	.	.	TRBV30	CAWSSGFSTDTQYF	TGTGCCTGGAGTTCAGGTTTTAGCACAGATACGCAGTATTTT
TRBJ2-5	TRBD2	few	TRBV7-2	CASSLGLAGQETQYF	TGTGCCAGCAGCCTGGGACTAGCGGGGCAAGAGACCCAGTACTTC
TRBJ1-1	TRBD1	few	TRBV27	CASSFTGVTEAFF	TGTGCCAGCAGTTTTACAGGGGTCACTGAAGCTTTCTTT
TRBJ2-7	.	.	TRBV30	CACQIPGAYEQYF	TGTGCCTGCCAGATCCCAGGCGCCTACGAGCAGTACTTC
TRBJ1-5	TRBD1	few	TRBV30	CAWSVSRDRVNF	TGTGCCTGGAGTGTGAGTCGGGACAGGGTAAATTTT
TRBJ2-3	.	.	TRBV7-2	CASSLPSDTQYF	TGTGCCAGCAGCTTGCCTAGCGACACGCAGTATTTT
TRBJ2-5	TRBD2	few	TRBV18	CASSETSGGSQETQYF	TGTGCCAGCTCAGAGACTAGCGGGGGGTCCCAAGAGACCCAGTACTTC
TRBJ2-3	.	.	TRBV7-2	CASSESGRSTDTQYF	TGTGCCAGCAGCGAGAGCGGGCGATCCACAGATACGCAGTATTTT
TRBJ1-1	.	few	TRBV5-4	CASSLESRGTEAFF	TGTGCCAGCAGCTTGGAGTCCCGGGGAACTGAAGCTTTCTTT
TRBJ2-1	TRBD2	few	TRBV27	CASSLPLGAGRDNEQFF	TGTGCCAGCAGTCTGCCCCTAGGGGCGGGGAGGGACAATGAGCAGTTCTTC
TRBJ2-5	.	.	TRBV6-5	CASSYQGETQYF	TGTGCCAGCAGTTACCAGGGAGAGACCCAGTACTTC
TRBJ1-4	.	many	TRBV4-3	CASSQDLQGPNEKLFF	TGCGCCAGCAGCCAAGATTTGCAGGGGCCGAATGAAAAACTGTTTTTT
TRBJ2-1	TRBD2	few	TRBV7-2	CASSPQGLAGSNEQFF	TGTGCCAGCAGCCCCCAGGGACTAGCGGGGTCCAATGAGCAGTTCTTC
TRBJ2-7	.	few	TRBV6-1	CASSVDYSFSYEQYF	TGTGCCAGCAGTGTCGACTACTCTTTTTCGTACGAGCAGTACTTC
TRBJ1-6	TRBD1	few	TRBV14	CASSPGQGLTFYNSPLHF	TGTGCCAGCAGCCCCGGACAGGGGCTTACGTTCTATAATTCACCCCTCCACTTT
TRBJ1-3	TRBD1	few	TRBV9	CASSVHLTGDGNTIYF	TGTGCCAGCAGCGTACACCTGACAGGGGACGGAAACACCATATATTTT
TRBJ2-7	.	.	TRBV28	CASSYGGTARNEQYF	TGTGCCAGTAGTTACGGAGGAACGGCGAGGAACGAGCAGTACTTC
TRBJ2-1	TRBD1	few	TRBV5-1	CASSQGQAVGYEQFF	TGCGCCAGCAGCCAGGGACAGGCGGTGGGGTATGAGCAGTTCTTC
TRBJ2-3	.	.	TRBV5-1	CASTRQVFTDTQYF	TGCGCCAGCACACGACAGGTTTTCACAGATACGCAGTATTTT
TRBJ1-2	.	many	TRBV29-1	CSVVVVRGGGYTF	TGCAGCGTTGTGGTCGTCAGGGGTGGCGGCTACACCTTC
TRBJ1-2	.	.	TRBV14	CASSQDRDYGYTF	TGTGCCAGCAGCCAAGACCGAGACTATGGCTACACCTTC
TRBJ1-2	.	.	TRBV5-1	CASSLGGQPNYGYTF	TGCGCCAGCAGCTTGGGGGGGCAGCCTAACTATGGCTACACCTTC
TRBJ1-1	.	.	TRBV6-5	CASSRGTEAFF	TGTGCCAGCAGCCGGGGTACTGAAGCTTTCTTT
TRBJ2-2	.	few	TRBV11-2	CASSLAGTGELFF	TGTGCCAGCAGCTTGGCAGGGACCGGGGAGCTGTTTTTT
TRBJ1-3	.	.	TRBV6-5	CASSYNRAASGNTIYF	TGTGCCAGCAGTTACAACAGGGCGGCCTCTGGAAACACCATATATTTT
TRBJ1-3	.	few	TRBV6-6	CASRPTAGGNTIYF	TGTGCCAGCAGACCCACAGCAGGTGGAAACACCATATATTTT
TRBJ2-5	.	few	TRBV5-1	CASGLTVLGGETQYF	TGCGCCAGCGGACTTACGGTTCTTGGAGGAGAGACCCAGTACTTC
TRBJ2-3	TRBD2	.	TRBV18	CASSFSGGTTDTQYF	TGTGCCAGCTCATTTAGCGGGGGGACCACAGATACGCAGTATTTT
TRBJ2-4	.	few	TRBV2	CASSGILTGAKNIQYF	TGTGCCAGCAGTGGGATACTTACAGGGGCCAAAAACATTCAGTACTTC
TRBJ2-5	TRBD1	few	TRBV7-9	CASSRQGPWETQYF	TGTGCCAGCAGCCGACAGGGGCCTTGGGAGACCCAGTACTTC
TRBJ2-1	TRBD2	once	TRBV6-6	CALSSGSYNEQFF	TGTGCCCTCTCTAGCGGGAGTTACAATGAGCAGTTCTTC
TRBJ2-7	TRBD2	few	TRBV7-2	CASSPASGAYEQYF	TGTGCCAGCAGCCCCGCTAGCGGGGCCTACGAGCAGTACTTC
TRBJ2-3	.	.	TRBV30	CACKMEDTQYF	TGTGCCTGCAAGATGGAGGATACGCAGTATTTT
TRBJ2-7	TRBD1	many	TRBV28	CASTRTGVYEQYF	TGTGCCAGCACGAGGACAGGCGTCTACGAGCAGTACTTC
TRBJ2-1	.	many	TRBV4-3	CASSQDPARDEQFF	TGCGCCAGCAGCCAAGACCCCGCTAGAGATGAGCAGTTCTTC
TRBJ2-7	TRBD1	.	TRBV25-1	CASSLSGTDEQYF	TGTGCCAGCAGTCTCTCCGGGACAGACGAGCAGTACTTC
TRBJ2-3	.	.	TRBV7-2	CASSLVPRSPTDTQYF	TGTGCCAGCAGCTTAGTCCCTAGAAGCCCCACAGATACGCAGTATTTT
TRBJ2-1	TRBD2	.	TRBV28	CASSPTPVGLAGGSYNEQFF	TGTGCCAGCAGTCCAACCCCTGTGGGACTAGCGGGGGGATCCTACAATGAGCAGTTCTTC
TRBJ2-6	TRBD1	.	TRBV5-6	CASSLGTGTGANVLTF	TGTGCCAGCAGCTTGGGGACAGGGACCGGGGCCAACGTCCTGACTTTC